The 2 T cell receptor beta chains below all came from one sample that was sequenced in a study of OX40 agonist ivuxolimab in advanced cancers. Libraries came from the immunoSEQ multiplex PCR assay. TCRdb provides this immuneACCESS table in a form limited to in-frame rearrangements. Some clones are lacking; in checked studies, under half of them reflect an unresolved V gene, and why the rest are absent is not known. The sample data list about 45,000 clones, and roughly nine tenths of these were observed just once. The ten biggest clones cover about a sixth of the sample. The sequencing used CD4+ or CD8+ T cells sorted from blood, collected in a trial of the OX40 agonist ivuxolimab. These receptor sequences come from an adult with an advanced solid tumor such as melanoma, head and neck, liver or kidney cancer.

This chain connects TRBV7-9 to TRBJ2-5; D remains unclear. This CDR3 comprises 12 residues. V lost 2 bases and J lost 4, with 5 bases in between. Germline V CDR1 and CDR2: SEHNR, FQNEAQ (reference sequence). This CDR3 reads CASSLIRETQYF. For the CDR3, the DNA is TGTGCCAGCAGCTTAATCAGAGAGACCCAGTACTTC.

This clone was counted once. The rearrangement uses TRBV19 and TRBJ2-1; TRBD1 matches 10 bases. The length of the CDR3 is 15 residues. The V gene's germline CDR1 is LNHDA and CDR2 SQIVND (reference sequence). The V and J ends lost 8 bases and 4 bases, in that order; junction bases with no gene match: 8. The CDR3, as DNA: TGTGCCAGTGAACCCAGGACAGGGGGATACAATGAGCAGTTCTTC. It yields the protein CASEPRTGGYNEQFF. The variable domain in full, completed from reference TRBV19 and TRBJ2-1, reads DGGITQSPKYLFRKEGQNVTLSCEQNLNHDAMYWYRQDPGQGLRLIYYSQIVNDFQKGDIAEGYSVSREKKESFPLTVTSAQKNPTAFYLCASEPRTGGYNEQFFGPGTRLTVL.